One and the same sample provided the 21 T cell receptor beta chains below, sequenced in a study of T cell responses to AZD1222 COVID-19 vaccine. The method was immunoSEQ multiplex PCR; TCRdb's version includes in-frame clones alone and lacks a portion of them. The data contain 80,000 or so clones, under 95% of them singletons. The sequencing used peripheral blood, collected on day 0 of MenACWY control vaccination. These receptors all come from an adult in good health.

DNA for the CDR3: TGTGCCAGCAGCTTGGGGGTTAGCACAGATACGCAGTATTTT. The encoded protein is CASSLGVSTDTQYF. The V call is TRBV5-5, the J call TRBJ2-3; D uncertain. Germline CDR1 is SGHKS and CDR2 is YYEKEE (reference sequence). The V gene lost 0 bases and the J gene lost 0 bases, with 5 bases spanning the gap. This CDR3 region has 14 residues.

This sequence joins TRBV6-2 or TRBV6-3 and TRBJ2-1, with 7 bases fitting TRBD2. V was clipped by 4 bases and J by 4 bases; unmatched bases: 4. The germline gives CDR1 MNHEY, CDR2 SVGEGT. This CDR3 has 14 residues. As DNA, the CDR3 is TGTGCCAGCAGTTGGGTAGCGGGTTACAATGAGCAGTTCTTC. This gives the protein CASSWVAGYNEQFF.

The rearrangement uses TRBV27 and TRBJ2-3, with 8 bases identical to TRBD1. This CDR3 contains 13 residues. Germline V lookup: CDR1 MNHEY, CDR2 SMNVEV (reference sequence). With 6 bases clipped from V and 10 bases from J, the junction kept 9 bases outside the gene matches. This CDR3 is CASSRDRLMAQYF. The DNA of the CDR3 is TGTGCCAGCAGCAGGGACAGGTTGATGGCGCAGTATTTT.

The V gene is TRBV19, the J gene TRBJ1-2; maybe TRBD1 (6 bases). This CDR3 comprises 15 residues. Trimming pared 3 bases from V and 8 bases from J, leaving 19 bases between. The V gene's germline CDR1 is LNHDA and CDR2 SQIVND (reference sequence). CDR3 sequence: CASSIDGGWGSGYTF. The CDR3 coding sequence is TGTGCCAGTAGTATCGATGGGGGCTGGGGCAGCGGCTACACCTTC.

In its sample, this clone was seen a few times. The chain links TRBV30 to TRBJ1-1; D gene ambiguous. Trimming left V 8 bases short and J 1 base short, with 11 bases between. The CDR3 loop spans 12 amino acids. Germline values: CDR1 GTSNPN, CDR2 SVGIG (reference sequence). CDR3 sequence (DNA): TGTGCCCGAGCTTCGGGGAACACTGAAGCTTTCTTT. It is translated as CARASGNTEAFF.

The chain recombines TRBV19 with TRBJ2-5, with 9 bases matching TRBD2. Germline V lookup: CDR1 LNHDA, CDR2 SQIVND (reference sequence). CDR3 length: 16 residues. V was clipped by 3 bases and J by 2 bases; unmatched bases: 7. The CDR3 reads CASSMAMAGGQETQYF. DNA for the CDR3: TGTGCCAGTAGTATGGCTATGGCGGGAGGGCAAGAGACCCAGTACTTC.

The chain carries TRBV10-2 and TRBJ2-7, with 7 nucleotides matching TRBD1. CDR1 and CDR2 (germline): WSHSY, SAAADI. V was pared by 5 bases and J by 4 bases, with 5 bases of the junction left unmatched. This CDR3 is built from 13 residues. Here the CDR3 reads CASSLTGSYEQYF. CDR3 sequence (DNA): TGCGCCAGCAGTTTGACAGGGAGTTACGAGCAGTACTTC.

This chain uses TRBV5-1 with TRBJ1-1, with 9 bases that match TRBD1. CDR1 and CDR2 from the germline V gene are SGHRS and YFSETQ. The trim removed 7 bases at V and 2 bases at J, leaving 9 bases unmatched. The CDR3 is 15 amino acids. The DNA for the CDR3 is TGCGCCAGCGGGACCGGGACAGGGTTTAACACTGAAGCTTTCTTT. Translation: CASGTGTGFNTEAFF.

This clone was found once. CDR3: CATSSPDGAGYTF. The DNA of the CDR3 is TGTGCCACCAGCAGCCCAGATGGTGCGGGCTACACCTTC. The rearrangement links TRBV15 to TRBJ1-2; D not certain. From germline, CDR1 is LNHNV and CDR2 YYDKDF (reference sequence). The CDR3 contains 13 residues. V lost 3 bases and J lost 8, with 13 bases in between.

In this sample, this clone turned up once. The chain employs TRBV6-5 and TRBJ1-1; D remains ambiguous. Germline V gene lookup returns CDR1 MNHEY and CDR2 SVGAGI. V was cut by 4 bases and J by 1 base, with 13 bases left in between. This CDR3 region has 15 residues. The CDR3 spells CASSSLGPANTEAFF. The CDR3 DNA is TGTGCCAGCAGTTCCCTGGGCCCGGCGAACACTGAAGCTTTCTTT.

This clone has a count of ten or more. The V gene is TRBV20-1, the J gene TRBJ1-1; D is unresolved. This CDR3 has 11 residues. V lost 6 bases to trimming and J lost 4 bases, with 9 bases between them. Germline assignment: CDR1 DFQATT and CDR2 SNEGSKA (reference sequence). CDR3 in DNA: TGCAGTGCCCGAGGGTCCACTGAAGCTTTCTTT. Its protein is CSARGSTEAFF.

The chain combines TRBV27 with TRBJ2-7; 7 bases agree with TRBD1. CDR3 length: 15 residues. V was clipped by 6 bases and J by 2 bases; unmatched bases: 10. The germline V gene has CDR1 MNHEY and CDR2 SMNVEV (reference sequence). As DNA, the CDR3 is TGTGCCAGCAGCCTACAGGGGACCCCCCCCTACGAGCAGTACTTC. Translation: CASSLQGTPPYEQYF.

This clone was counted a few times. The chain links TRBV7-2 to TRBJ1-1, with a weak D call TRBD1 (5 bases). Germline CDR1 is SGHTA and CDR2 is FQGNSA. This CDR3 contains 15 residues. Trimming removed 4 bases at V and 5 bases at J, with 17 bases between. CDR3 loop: CASSSQVQGGTEAFF. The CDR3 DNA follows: TGTGCCAGCAGCTCCCAAGTTCAGGGAGGGACTGAAGCTTTCTTT.

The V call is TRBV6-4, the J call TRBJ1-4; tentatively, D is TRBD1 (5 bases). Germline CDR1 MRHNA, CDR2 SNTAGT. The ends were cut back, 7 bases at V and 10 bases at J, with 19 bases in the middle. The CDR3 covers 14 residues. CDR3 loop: CASKLGQGSGKLFF. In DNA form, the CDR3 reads TGTGCCAGCAAACTCGGGCAGGGAAGTGGAAAACTGTTTTTT.

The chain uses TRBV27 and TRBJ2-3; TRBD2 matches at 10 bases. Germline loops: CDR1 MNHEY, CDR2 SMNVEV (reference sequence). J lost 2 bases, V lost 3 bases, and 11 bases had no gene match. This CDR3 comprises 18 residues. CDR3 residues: CASSFLAGAVGHTDTQYF. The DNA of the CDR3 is TGTGCCAGCAGTTTCCTAGCGGGAGCAGTAGGGCACACAGATACGCAGTATTTT.

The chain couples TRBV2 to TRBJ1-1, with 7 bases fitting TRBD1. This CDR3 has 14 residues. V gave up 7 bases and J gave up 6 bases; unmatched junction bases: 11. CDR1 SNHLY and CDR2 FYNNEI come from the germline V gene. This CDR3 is CASMVDRLMAEAFF. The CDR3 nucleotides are TGTGCCAGCATGGTGGACAGGCTGATGGCTGAAGCTTTCTTT.

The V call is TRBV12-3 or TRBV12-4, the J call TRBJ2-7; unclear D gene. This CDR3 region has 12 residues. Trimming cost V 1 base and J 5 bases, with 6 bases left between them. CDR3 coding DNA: TGTGCCAGCAGTTTAGGGTCCGACGAGCAGTACTTC. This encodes CASSLGSDEQYF.

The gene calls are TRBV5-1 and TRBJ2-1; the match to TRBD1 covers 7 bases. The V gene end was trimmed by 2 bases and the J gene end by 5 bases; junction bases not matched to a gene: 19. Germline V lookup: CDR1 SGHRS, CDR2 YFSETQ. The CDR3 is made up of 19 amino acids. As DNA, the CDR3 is TGCGCCAGCAGCTTATGGGGCGCAACAGGGGCAGCGACGGACAATGAGCAGTTCTTC. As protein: CASSLWGATGAATDNEQFF.

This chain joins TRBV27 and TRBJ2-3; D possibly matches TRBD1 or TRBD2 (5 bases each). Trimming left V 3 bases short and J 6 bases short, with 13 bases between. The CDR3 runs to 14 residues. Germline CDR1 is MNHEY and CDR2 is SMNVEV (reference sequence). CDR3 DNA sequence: TGTGCCAGCAGTTTGGGACGGATGGGGGATACGCAGTATTTT. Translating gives CASSLGRMGDTQYF.

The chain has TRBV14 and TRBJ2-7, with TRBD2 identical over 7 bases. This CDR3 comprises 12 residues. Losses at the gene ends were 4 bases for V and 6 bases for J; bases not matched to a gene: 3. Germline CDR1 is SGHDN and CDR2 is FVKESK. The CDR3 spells CASSPPGGEQYF. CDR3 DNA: TGTGCCAGCAGCCCTCCGGGGGGCGAGCAGTACTTC.

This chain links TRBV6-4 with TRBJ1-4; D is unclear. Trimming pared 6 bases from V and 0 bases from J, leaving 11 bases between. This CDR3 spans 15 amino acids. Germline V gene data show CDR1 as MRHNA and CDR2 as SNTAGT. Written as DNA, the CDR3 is TGTGCCAGCAGGCCGGACGGGGCAACTAATGAAAAACTGTTTTTT. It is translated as CASRPDGATNEKLFF.